These 3 T cell receptor beta chains originate from one sample sequenced in a study of CD8 T cells in ankylosing spondylitis. Study-wide results and caveats: Seemingly distinctive of ankylosing spondylitis blood was a TCR beta motif formed by eight highly homologous variants.

TCRdb re-derived calls from the 5' RACE reads in MiXCR, one entry per CDR3 protein. This table holds 500,000 or so distinct CDR3 sequences, roughly 5.3% found once. Their cognate antigens are unknown. The specimen was blood, either unsorted or a sorted T cell fraction (not recorded which). The receptors were gathered from a male donor with ankylosing spondylitis.

This clonotype was seen repeatedly, ten times or more. The chain is built from TRBV29-1 and TRBJ2-5; D possibly corresponds to TRBD1 (6 bases). V shed 6 bases and J shed 0 bases, with 11 bases lying between them. Germline V gene data show CDR1 as SQVTM and CDR2 as ANQGSEA. This CDR3 region has 13 residues. The CDR3 reads CSVLGQYQETQYF. CDR3 sequence (DNA): TGCAGCGTCCTAGGACAGTACCAAGAGACCCAGTACTTC.

This clonotype was counted ten times or more. This chain connects TRBV27 to TRBJ2-3; D is unclear. The CDR3 loop spans 11 amino acids. CDR1 and CDR2 from the germline V gene are MNHEY and SMNVEV (reference sequence). The V end lost 8 bases, the J end lost 0 bases, and 3 bases lay between the germline ends. The CDR3 region has the DNA TGTGCCAGCGGCAGCACAGATACGCAGTATTTT. Translating it yields CASGSTDTQYF.

This clonotype was seen repeatedly, ten times or more. This chain connects TRBV12-3 or TRBV12-4 to TRBJ1-3; D is possibly TRBD1 (6 bases). CDR3 size: 14 residues. V was pared by 8 bases and J by 2 bases, with 13 bases between. The CDR3 reads CASSPGTTGNTIYF. Here the CDR3 DNA reads TGTGCCAGCTCCCCCGGGACAACTGGAAACACCATATATTTT.